The rows below give T cell receptor beta chains drawn from one sample of a study of identical twins. TCRdb used MiXCR to reprocess the 5' RACE reads, holding one entry per CDR3 protein. Here the sample spans around 650,000 distinct CDR3 sequences, around 7.5% being singletons. These same data were also listed under a study on yellow fever vaccine responses in identical twins.

Sequencing was carried out using PBMCs. The receptor set was obtained from a woman aged 18-35 years in good health. The CDR3 runs from the conserved cysteine through the conserved F or W. The D gene is left open where the match is weak. Some rows mark clone size as missing; the rest say once, few, many or name a class of expanded clone.

clone size	J gene	D gene	V gene	CDR3 protein	CDR3 DNA
many	TRBJ2-3	NA	TRBV9	CASSVQGIGDTQYF	TGTGCCAGCAGCGTGCAAGGGATAGGAGATACGCAGTATTTT
many	TRBJ2-1	TRBD2	TRBV7-8	CASSTPGTTGTSYNEQFF	TGTGCCAGCAGCACACCGGGGACTACCGGAACCTCCTACAATGAGCAGTTCTTC
many	TRBJ2-3	NA	TRBV20-1	CSAWGVLGYQDTQYF	TGCAGTGCCTGGGGGGTTTTGGGCTACCAGGATACGCAGTATTTT
few	TRBJ2-1	NA	TRBV6-2/TRBV6-3	CASSYPGDEQFF	TGTGCCAGCAGTTACCCTGGGGATGAGCAGTTCTTC
many	TRBJ2-2	TRBD2	TRBV5-1	CASSFRASGSGELFF	TGCGCCAGCAGCTTTAGGGCTAGCGGGTCCGGGGAGCTGTTTTTT
NA	TRBJ2-1	NA	TRBV4-1	CASSQAGWEQFF	TGCGCCAGCAGCCAAGCAGGCTGGGAGCAGTTCTTC
NA	TRBJ2-1	TRBD1	TRBV5-1	CASSFRDRSNEQFF	TGCGCCAGCAGCTTCCGGGACAGAAGCAATGAGCAGTTCTTC
NA	TRBJ2-7	NA	TRBV11-2	CASSLDFQSHEQYF	TGTGCCAGCAGCTTAGATTTCCAGTCCCACGAGCAGTACTTC
many	TRBJ2-1	NA	TRBV10-1	CASSRGGGKANEQFF	TGCGCCAGCAGTCGAGGGGGTGGAAAAGCCAATGAGCAGTTCTTC
NA	TRBJ2-5	TRBD2	TRBV11-2	CASSSVAGLAGEETQYF	TGTGCCAGCAGCTCAGTCGCGGGACTAGCGGGAGAAGAGACCCAGTACTTC
many	TRBJ2-1	NA	TRBV12-3/TRBV12-4	CASSLPGVYNEQFF	TGTGCCAGCAGTTTGCCCGGGGTTTACAATGAGCAGTTCTTC
few	TRBJ1-2	NA	TRBV3-1	CASSHMPPGEYYGYTF	TGTGCCAGCAGCCATATGCCGCCAGGGGAATACTATGGCTACACCTTC
few	TRBJ1-6	NA	TRBV7-9	CASSGQWDSPLHF	TGTGCCAGCAGCGGACAGTGGGATTCACCCCTCCACTTT
many	TRBJ2-3	TRBD1	TRBV20-1	CSARDRVTDTQYF	TGCAGTGCTAGGGACAGGGTCACAGATACGCAGTATTTT
few	TRBJ1-4	NA	TRBV7-6	CASSQKGGVIEKLFF	TGTGCCAGCAGCCAAAAGGGGGGGGTAATTGAAAAACTGTTTTTT
NA	TRBJ2-6	NA	TRBV15	CATSGGAPVSGANVLTF	TGTGCCACCAGCGGTGGGGCTCCAGTCTCTGGGGCCAACGTCCTGACTTTC
many	TRBJ2-1	NA	TRBV28	CASSLSPGPHNEQFF	TGTGCCAGCAGTTTAAGCCCAGGGCCCCACAATGAGCAGTTCTTC